Presented here are 9 T cell receptor beta chains from one specimen sequenced in a study of response to subunit inactivated influenza vaccine. MiXCR was run by TCRdb on the RT-PCR reads, yielding one entry per CDR3 protein. The table shows about 520,000 distinct CDR3 sequences, with over 9.5% occurring only once. This sample comprised PBMCs from blood, obtained about 40 days after vaccination. The receptors derive from a man aged 50-60 years who received an inactivated influenza vaccine.

The rearrangement joins TRBV28 to TRBJ2-5, with 7 bases lining up with TRBD1. Germline assignment: CDR1 MDHEN and CDR2 SYDVKM. This CDR3 has 13 residues. V lost 6 bases and J lost 5; bases outside the gene matches: 6. The CDR3 region is CASRRGGRETQYF. The CDR3 coding sequence is TGTGCCAGCAGAAGAGGGGGCAGGGAGACCCAGTACTTC.

The sample holds many counts of this clonotype. This chain uses TRBV9 with TRBJ1-2; a weak D match, TRBD1 (5 bases). The V gene lost 5 bases and the J gene lost 0 bases, with 11 bases spanning the gap. The CDR3 is 14 amino acids. Germline lookup yields CDR1 SGDLS and CDR2 YYNGEE. The CDR3 DNA reads TGTGCCAGCAGGGCCCAGGGCCCTAACTATGGCTACACCTTC. Residues: CASRAQGPNYGYTF.

The sample holds many counts of this clonotype. V gene TRBV5-1 combines with J gene TRBJ2-3; unclear D gene. The CDR3 covers 15 residues. V lost 0 bases to trimming and J lost 4 bases, with 12 bases between them. Germline values: CDR1 SGHRS, CDR2 YFSETQ. CDR3 sequence reads: CASSLALLGADTQYF. In DNA, the CDR3 is TGCGCCAGCAGCTTGGCACTCTTGGGTGCAGATACGCAGTATTTT.

This clonotype was observed at least ten times. The genes are TRBV5-1 and TRBJ2-1; D perhaps matches TRBD1 (6 bases). CDR3 length equals 15 residues. The germline V and J ends were trimmed by 9 bases and 0 bases, with 16 bases remaining between them. Germline loops: CDR1 SGHRS, CDR2 YFSETQ. The CDR3 bases are TGCGCCACTACGACAGGAGGAAGCTCCTACAATGAGCAGTTCTTC. It specifies CATTTGGSSYNEQFF.

In the case of this clonotype: A read error may produce the germline difference seen at one junction end. J is TRBJ1-1 and V is TRBV11-2; D is possibly TRBD1 (5 bases). Germline CDR1 and CDR2: SGHAT and FQNNGV. CDR3 length: 11 residues. This chain's CDR3 is CASSPGGRGLF. The CDR3 region has the DNA TGTGCCAGCAGTCCCGGGGGTCGCGGCCTCTTT.

The table lists this clonotype with a few counts. CDR3 DNA sequence: TGTGCCAGCATCCCAGGGCCCGGGGAGCTGTTTTTT. It is translated as CASIPGPGELFF. The chain joins TRBV7-8 to TRBJ2-2, with D possibly matching TRBD1 (5 bases). Trimming took 7 bases from V and 6 from J, leaving 9 bases between them. The CDR3 is 12 residues long. Germline CDR1 and CDR2: SGHVS and FQNEAQ.

This clonotype showed up just a few times. The chain joins TRBV7-2 to TRBJ2-3, with 8 bases matching TRBD2. The CDR3 has 17 amino acids. V lost 4 bases and J lost 4; bases outside the gene matches: 13. Germline loops: CDR1 SGHTA, CDR2 FQGNSA. For the CDR3, the DNA is TGTGCCAGCAGCTCCCGGGGGGGAGCGGGAGTATCAGATACGCAGTATTTT. Its protein product is CASSSRGGAGVSDTQYF.

This clonotype was seen repeatedly, ten times or more. Here the CDR3 reads CASSGTGTYNEQFF. As DNA, the CDR3 is TGTGCCAGCAGTGGGACAGGGACCTACAATGAGCAGTTCTTC. The V call is TRBV12-3 or TRBV12-4, the J call TRBJ2-1; 9 positions match TRBD1. The CDR3 has 14 residues. V lost 5 bases to trimming and J lost 2 bases; unmatched junction nucleotides: 1.

This clonotype has ten or more counts. The chain's CDR3 is CASSWGQGHFYNEQFF. The CDR3, as DNA: TGTGCCAGCAGCTGGGGACAGGGGCACTTCTACAATGAGCAGTTCTTC. The chain carries TRBV5-5 and TRBJ2-1; 10 bases are a match to TRBD1. The CDR3 spans 16 residues. Trimming cost V 3 bases and J 3 bases; bases outside gene matches: 6. Germline V gives CDR1 SGHKS, CDR2 YYEKEE (reference sequence).